These 16 T cell receptor beta chains share one sample of origin, sequenced in a study of CD8+ T cells in alopecia areata. RNA was isolated and reverse transcribed to cDNA, the sequencing template. The protocol was immunoSEQ multiplex PCR, while the TCRdb copy is restricted to in-frame clones and leaves out a portion. Of roughly 110,000 clones in the sample, roughly 84% were seen once. Treatment given: oral pan-JAK inhibitor, 5-10 mg twice daily. Sequences were derived from CD8+ T cells sorted from blood, sampled at week 24, from a patient treated with tofacitinib. Source of these receptors: a human donor with alopecia areata.

The V and J genes are TRBV19 and TRBJ2-7, with TRBD1 matching over 9 bases. CDR3 length: 15 residues. Trimming removed 3 bases from V and 2 bases from J; junction bases left unmatched: 5. Germline V gives CDR1 LNHDA, CDR2 SQIVND (reference sequence). Here the CDR3 reads CASSITGQGPYEQYF. The CDR3 DNA reads TGTGCCAGTAGTATCACCGGACAGGGGCCCTACGAGCAGTACTTC.

The chain links TRBV4-1 to TRBJ2-3; 7 nucleotides line up with TRBD1. The CDR3 has 12 residues. The germline gives CDR1 MGHRA, CDR2 YSYEKL. V lost 4 bases to trimming and J lost 6 bases; unmatched junction nucleotides: 1. CDR3 region: CASSPGQDTQYF. DNA of the CDR3: TGCGCCAGCAGCCCGGGACAGGATACGCAGTATTTT.

This chain joins TRBV29-1 and TRBJ2-3; D may be TRBD1 or TRBD2 (5 bases each). The V and J ends lost 2 bases and 0 bases respectively, with 15 bases between them. CDR1 is SQVTM, CDR2 ANQGSEA, per germline. The CDR3 has 16 residues. DNA of the CDR3: TGCAGCGTTGAATTATGGGGGTCCTATAGCACAGATACGCAGTATTTT. It specifies CSVELWGSYSTDTQYF.

In nucleotides, the CDR3 is TGTGCCAGCTCACCACCGACTAGTCCCCACAATGAGCAGTTCTTC. Translating gives CASSPPTSPHNEQFF. The chain recombines TRBV18 with TRBJ2-1; possibly TRBD2 for D (6 bases). The ends were cut back, 0 bases at V and 5 bases at J, with 11 bases in the middle. Germline V gives CDR1 KGHSH, CDR2 LQKENI. The CDR3 runs 15 residues.

V is TRBV15 and J is TRBJ2-1; possible D gene TRBD1, 6 bases. The CDR3 extends over 14 amino acids. V was trimmed by 6 bases and J by 7 bases, leaving 16 bases between them. Germline V gene lookup returns CDR1 LNHNV and CDR2 YYDKDF (reference sequence). CDR3 region: CATSQMDSRNEQFF. DNA of the CDR3: TGTGCCACCAGTCAGATGGACAGTAGAAATGAGCAGTTCTTC.

This chain uses TRBV7-2 with TRBJ2-7, with a weak D call TRBD2 (6 bases). V gave up 5 bases and J gave up 5 bases, with 16 bases separating them. Germline V gene data show CDR1 as SGHTA and CDR2 as FQGNSA. This CDR3 spans 14 amino acids. CDR3 nucleotide sequence: TGTGCCAGCAGCCAAGGTGTGCGGGGCGACGAGCAGTACTTC. It is translated as CASSQGVRGDEQYF.

The J gene is TRBJ1-1, the V gene TRBV29-1, with D maybe TRBD1 (6 bases). The CDR3 covers 12 residues. Trimming left V 5 bases short and J 4 bases short, with 11 bases between. Germline CDR1 SQVTM, CDR2 ANQGSEA. The CDR3 DNA is TGCAGCGTTATCCAGGGGCCCACTGAAGCTTTCTTT. Its protein product is CSVIQGPTEAFF.

V usage is TRBV27 and J usage is TRBJ2-7; D gene unclear. The CDR3 loop spans 13 amino acids. The V gene's germline CDR1 is MNHEY and CDR2 SMNVEV (reference sequence). V lost 3 bases to trimming and J lost 3 bases, with 9 bases between them. The CDR3 sequence: CASSFGMDYEQYF. The CDR3 DNA follows: TGTGCCAGCAGTTTTGGAATGGACTACGAGCAGTACTTC.

Regarding this clone: This CDR3 is also generated by other DNA sequences in the sample. This chain links TRBV27 with TRBJ1-6, with a possible D match to TRBD1 (6 bases). The CDR3 is 15 amino acids. V was clipped by 6 bases and J by 6 bases, with 15 bases between them. Looked up from germline, CDR1 is MNHEY and CDR2 is SMNVEV (reference sequence). The CDR3 DNA follows: TGTGCCAGCAGCCCCCTCGACAGGACTAATTCACCCCTCCACTTT. Its translation: CASSPLDRTNSPLHF.

The chain joins TRBV2 to TRBJ2-5, with D perhaps matching TRBD1 or TRBD2 (5 bases each). The germline V gene encodes CDR1 SNHLY and CDR2 FYNNEI. The ends were cut back, 6 bases at V and 1 base at J, with 12 bases in the middle. This CDR3 is 14 amino acids long. The CDR3 coding sequence is TGTGCCAGCAGACAGGTGGGGGTCCAAGAGACCCAGTACTTC. Amino acid sequence: CASRQVGVQETQYF.

The chain carries TRBV6-5 and TRBJ2-1; 7 bases are a match to TRBD2. The germline CDR1 and CDR2 sequences are MNHEY and SVGAGI. The CDR3 spans 15 residues. V shed 0 bases and J 3 bases; nucleotides not matched to a gene: 2. In nucleotides, the CDR3 is TGTGCCAGCAGTTACTCGGGGGGGGTCTACAATGAGCAGTTCTTC. Amino acid sequence: CASSYSGGVYNEQFF.

The V and J genes are TRBV29-1 and TRBJ2-5, with D possibly being TRBD2 (6 bases). The J call may not be correct, given that the DNA end is closer to TRBJ2-7. The CDR3 contains 14 residues. Germline V CDR1 and CDR2: SQVTM, ANQGSEA. Here the CDR3 reads CSVGTGDGSYEQYF. For the CDR3, the DNA is TGCAGCGTTGGAACGGGGGACGGCTCCTACGAGCAGTACTTC.

The chain joins TRBV7-9 to TRBJ2-7; no clear D gene. Trimming removed 6 bases at V and 4 bases at J, with 19 bases between. The CDR3 consists of 15 residues. Germline V gene sequence: CDR1 SEHNR, CDR2 FQNEAQ (reference sequence). CDR3 in amino acids: CASSPPSSALYEQYF. CDR3 nucleotide sequence: TGTGCCAGCAGTCCCCCCTCGAGTGCCCTGTACGAGCAGTACTTC.

The chain is built from TRBV4-1 and TRBJ2-1; possibly TRBD2 for D (6 bases). Germline CDR1 and CDR2: MGHRA and YSYEKL. The CDR3 runs 15 residues. V was cut by 0 bases and J by 8 bases, with 14 bases left in between. CDR3 in DNA: TGCGCCAGCAGCCAAGATCTTGGAGGGGTGGATGAGCAGTTCTTC. Its protein is CASSQDLGGVDEQFF.

This clone was observed a few times. The chain links TRBV6-6 to TRBJ1-6, with unresolved D. The V end was cut by 2 bases, the J end by 5 bases, with 4 bases between. The CDR3 runs 13 residues. Germline V gene data show CDR1 as MNHNY and CDR2 as SVGAGI (reference sequence). The CDR3 sequence: CASSYIDNSPLHF. The DNA of the CDR3 is TGTGCCAGCAGTTACATTGATAATTCACCCCTCCACTTT.

The rearrangement joins TRBV5-1 to TRBJ1-1, with D unclear. Trimming removed 0 bases from V and 2 bases from J, with 8 bases in between. The CDR3 is 14 residues long. Germline V lookup: CDR1 SGHRS, CDR2 YFSETQ. In DNA, the CDR3 is TGCGCCAGCAGCTTGGGCGCAGTTAACACTGAAGCTTTCTTT. It yields the protein CASSLGAVNTEAFF.